This entry concerns a single TCR beta chain. Its antigen is not identified. TCRdb's copy holds only in-frame clones and misses some; the assay was immunoSEQ multiplex PCR. The sample lists about 12,000 clones, around four fifths occurring once. This sample was included in a study of PD-1 blockade in classical Hodgkin lymphoma. Study at large: Treatment was intravenous nivolumab, 3 mg/kg every 2 weeks, until progression. Notes on the study in general: Factors driving the repertoire differences, possibly disease activity or prior therapy, remain undefined. Complete responders started with a diversity level that resembled newly diagnosed patients at baseline. By C4D1, CD4+ diversity increased significantly, especially in complete responders.

The CDR3 is 15 amino acids. V shed 5 bases, J shed 4 bases, and the junction held 5 bases outside the gene matches. CDR1 is SGHAT and CDR2 is FQNNGV in the germline V gene. All patients experienced relapse after autologous stem cell transplantation, and brentuximab vedotin exposure was variable. This TCR was sampled from a human donor with classical Hodgkin lymphoma. The rearrangement links TRBV11-2 to TRBJ2-2, with 9 bases matching TRBD1. The material was peripheral blood mononuclear cells (PBMCs), obtained at baseline. The CDR3, as DNA: TGTGCCAGCAGCCTCCGGACAGGGGTCACCGGGGAGCTGTTTTTT. This translates into CASSLRTGVTGELFF. Based on the CDR3 plus reference TRBV11-2 and TRBJ2-2, the full variable domain is EAGVAQSPRYKIIEKRQSVAFWCNPISGHATLYWYQQILGQGPKLLIQFQNNGVVDDSQLPKDRFSAERLKGVDSTLKIQPAKLEDSAVYLCASSLRTGVTGELFFGEGSRLTVL.